A single sample gave rise to the 19 T cell receptor beta chains below, sequenced in a study of cytomegalovirus exposure and HLA in healthy donors. The protocol was immunoSEQ multiplex PCR, while the TCRdb copy is restricted to in-frame clones and leaves out a portion. In the table there are roughly 60,000 clones, roughly 90% of which are singletons. Sequencing used PBMCs. These receptors came from a woman aged 25-40 years in good health and CMV-seronegative.

This clone was picked up one time. The chain links TRBV11-2 to TRBJ2-3; D ambiguous. The CDR3 totals 16 residues. The V gene's germline CDR1 is SGHAT and CDR2 FQNNGV. V lost 8 bases and J 0 bases, leaving 18 bases between the germline ends. The CDR3, as DNA: TGTGCCAGCGCTCCCATTTCCGGAGCTAGCACAGATACGCAGTATTTT. It yields the protein CASAPISGASTDTQYF.

V and J are TRBV7-9 and TRBJ2-7, with D possibly being TRBD1 (7 bases). CDR1 is SEHNR and CDR2 is FQNEAQ in the germline V gene (reference sequence). This CDR3 comprises 13 residues. Trimming removed 8 bases from V and 1 base from J, with 12 bases in between. CDR3 residues: CASGGTESYEQYF. CDR3 nucleotides: TGTGCCAGCGGCGGGACAGAGTCCTACGAGCAGTACTTC.

The chain links TRBV19 to TRBJ2-3, with 7 nucleotides matching TRBD2. Germline values: CDR1 LNHDA, CDR2 SQIVND (reference sequence). This CDR3 has 15 residues. J was trimmed by 3 bases and V by 5 bases; bases with no gene match: 8. CDR3 DNA sequence: TGTGCCAGTAGTCAGCAAGGGGACTATACAGATACGCAGTATTTT. Translating gives CASSQQGDYTDTQYF.

V and J are TRBV9 and TRBJ2-5; possible D gene TRBD1, 8 bases. CDR1 SGDLS and CDR2 YYNGEE come from the germline V gene. Trimming removed 1 base from V and 4 bases from J, with 17 bases in between. This CDR3 is built from 16 residues. This chain's CDR3 is CASSVYGQGGRETQYF. Written as DNA, the CDR3 is TGTGCCAGCAGCGTATACGGACAGGGAGGGCGAGAGACCCAGTACTTC. Full variable domain (missing parts from reference TRBV9 and TRBJ2-5): DSGVTQTPKHLITATGQRVTLRCSPRSGDLSVYWYQQSLDQGLQFLIQYYNGEERAKGNILERFSAQQFPDLHSELNLSSLELGDSALYFCASSVYGQGGRETQYFGPGTRLLVL.

The rearrangement joins TRBV5-3 to TRBJ1-2, with D tentatively TRBD1 (5 bases). Being an ORF, TRBV5-3 has a function that is uncertain. Between the trimmed V and J ends, which lost 0 bases and 3 bases, there was a span of 12 bases. The CDR3 has 15 residues. CDR3 region: CARSLEGQGDYGYTF. CDR3 sequence (DNA): TGTGCCAGAAGCTTGGAAGGGCAGGGCGACTATGGCTACACCTTC.

This rearrangement joins TRBV5-8 to TRBJ1-4; 11 bases are a match to TRBD1. Unmatched junction bases numbered 5, after V lost 8 bases and J lost 2 bases. In germline, CDR1 is SGHTS, CDR2 YDEGEE. The CDR3 contains 15 residues. CDR3 residues: CASRDRGDTNEKLFF. The CDR3 coding sequence is TGTGCCAGTCGGGACAGGGGGGATACTAATGAAAAACTGTTTTTT.

This clone has only one observation. V gene TRBV11-2 combines with J gene TRBJ2-1, with 8 bases matching TRBD1. The CDR3 extends over 17 amino acids. Losses at the gene ends were 5 bases for V and 9 bases for J; bases not matched to a gene: 18. Germline V gene lookup returns CDR1 SGHAT and CDR2 FQNNGV. The CDR3 nucleotides read TGTGCCAGCAGCCCCCGGACAGGACAGGGTGGAATCATTGAGCAGTTCTTC. The encoded protein is CASSPRTGQGGIIEQFF. Combining the CDR3 with reference TRBV11-2 and TRBJ2-1 gives the whole variable domain EAGVAQSPRYKIIEKRQSVAFWCNPISGHATLYWYQQILGQGPKLLIQFQNNGVVDDSQLPKDRFSAERLKGVDSTLKIQPAKLEDSAVYLCASSPRTGQGGIIEQFFGPGTRLTVL.

V usage is TRBV12-5 and J usage is TRBJ2-3; 7 nucleotides line up with TRBD2. The ends lost 4 bases at V and 2 bases at J; junction bases unmatched: 6. Per the germline V gene, CDR1 is LGHNT and CDR2 is FRNRAP. The CDR3 consists of 15 residues. The CDR3 loop reads CASGSGLTPTDTQYF. CDR3 nucleotide sequence: TGTGCTAGTGGTTCGGGACTAACCCCCACAGATACGCAGTATTTT.

The rearrangement links TRBV4-2 to TRBJ2-2; 7 bases map to TRBD1. Germline CDR1 and CDR2: LGHNA and YNFKEQ. There are 15 residues in the CDR3. The V gene end was trimmed by 0 bases and the J gene end by 3 bases; junction bases not matched to a gene: 1. The CDR3 sequence is CASSQEGQYTGELFF. The CDR3 DNA follows: TGTGCCAGCAGCCAAGAGGGACAGTACACCGGGGAGCTGTTTTTT.

The chain links TRBV14 to TRBJ1-1, with D maybe TRBD1 (6 bases). This CDR3 is 16 amino acids long. CDR1 is SGHDN, CDR2 FVKESK, per germline. Trimming cost V 2 bases and J 1 base, with 14 bases left between them. In DNA form, the CDR3 reads TGTGCCAGCAGCCAACCCCGGACAGAGAGGAACACTGAAGCTTTCTTT. It translates to CASSQPRTERNTEAFF. The variable domain in full, with the rest retrieved from reference TRBV14 and TRBJ1-1, is EAGVTQFPSHSVIEKGQTVTLRCDPISGHDNLYWYRRVMGKEIKFLLHFVKESKQDESGMPNNRFLAERTGGTYSTLKVQPAELEDSGVYFCASSQPRTERNTEAFFGQGTRLTVV.

The V and J genes are TRBV29-1 and TRBJ2-1, with 7 bases fitting TRBD2. Germline CDR1 is SQVTM and CDR2 is ANQGSEA. The ends lost 3 bases at V and 7 bases at J; junction bases unmatched: 9. The CDR3 spans 14 residues. CDR3 sequence (DNA): TGCAGCGTTGAGATCGGGGAGGGTCGGAATGAGCAGTTCTTC. Amino acid sequence: CSVEIGEGRNEQFF.

This clone was found a few times. The genes are TRBV5-8 and TRBJ1-2, with TRBD1 matching over 9 bases. Germline CDR1 is SGHTS and CDR2 is YDEGEE. There are 13 residues in the CDR3. Trimming took 1 base from V and 8 from J; bases not matched to a gene: 3. This CDR3 is CASSLRQGEGYTF. CDR3 DNA sequence: TGTGCCAGCAGCTTGAGACAGGGGGAAGGCTACACCTTC. Using reference TRBV5-8 and TRBJ1-2 for the parts outside the CDR3, the full variable domain is EAGVTQSPTHLIKTRGQQATLRCSPISGHTSVYWYQQALGLGLQFLLWYDEGEERNRGNFPPRFSGRQFPNYSSELNVNALELEDSALYLCASSLRQGEGYTFGSGTRLTVV.

V is TRBV7-6 and J is TRBJ2-2; D is ambiguous. The CDR3 is 14 residues long. Germline loops: CDR1 SGHVS, CDR2 FNYEAQ. V lost 0 bases, J lost 1 base, and 3 bases lay in between. The CDR3 nucleotides read TGTGCCAGCAGCTTAGCACTGAACACCGGGGAGCTGTTTTTT. It codes for CASSLALNTGELFF.

This clone was recorded once. The chain joins TRBV30 to TRBJ2-2; D may be TRBD1 (6 bases). Germline V gives CDR1 GTSNPN, CDR2 SVGIG (reference sequence). This CDR3 is 14 amino acids long. V lost 2 bases, J lost 5 bases, and 12 bases lay in between. The CDR3 region has the DNA TGTGCCTGGAGTTTTATTACAGGGACCGGGGAGCTGTTTTTT. Translating it yields CAWSFITGTGELFF. The full variable domain, in which reference TRBV30 and TRBJ2-2 provide the parts outside the CDR3, is SQTIHQWPATLVQPVGSPLSLECTVEGTSNPNLYWYRQAAGRGLQLLFYSVGIGQISSEVPQNLSASRPQDRQFILSSKKLLLSDSGFYLCAWSFITGTGELFFGEGSRLTVL.

This chain links TRBV5-1 with TRBJ2-7; 10 positions agree with TRBD2. V was pared by 4 bases and J by 0 bases, with 7 bases of the junction left unmatched. The CDR3 is made up of 16 amino acids. Germline V lookup: CDR1 SGHRS, CDR2 YFSETQ. The CDR3 nucleotides are TGCGCCAGCAGCGTCACTAGCGGGACGAGCTCCTACGAGCAGTACTTC. It is translated as CASSVTSGTSSYEQYF.

The gene calls are TRBV28 and TRBJ2-5; D is possibly TRBD2 (5 bases). The J call may be mistaken, given a closer DNA end match to TRBJ2-7. Germline V gives CDR1 MDHEN, CDR2 SYDVKM. This CDR3 region has 20 residues. CDR3 nucleotide sequence: TGTGCCAGCAGCCCCAGTTCTTTCCCGCTCGCGGGCAGGAGCTCCTACGAGCAGTACTTC. Translation: CASSPSSFPLAGRSSYEQYF.

The genes are TRBV30 and TRBJ1-5, with 9 bases fitting TRBD1. This CDR3 has 13 residues. Germline V gene data show CDR1 as GTSNPN and CDR2 as SVGIG (reference sequence). After removal of 4 bases from V and 4 bases from J, the junction contained 2 bases not matched to a gene. CDR3 sequence: CAWKDRGNQPQHF. The CDR3 nucleotides are TGTGCCTGGAAGGACAGGGGTAATCAGCCCCAGCATTTT.

J is TRBJ1-2 and V is TRBV18; D might be TRBD1 (6 bases). V lost 4 bases to trimming and J lost 1 base, with 7 bases between them. The CDR3 extends over 13 amino acids. CDR1 KGHSH and CDR2 LQKENI come from the germline V gene. The CDR3 DNA sequence: TGTGCCAGCTCACTGGACAGTAACTATGGCTACACCTTC. Protein product: CASSLDSNYGYTF.

The gene calls are TRBV4-3 and TRBJ1-1, with 7 bases lining up with TRBD1. With V trimmed by 3 bases and J by 5 bases, 12 bases remained unmatched. The CDR3 extends over 16 amino acids. Looked up from germline, CDR1 is LGHNA and CDR2 is YSLEER. The CDR3 is CASSQATGEARTEAFF. CDR3 nucleotides: TGCGCCAGCAGCCAGGCTACAGGGGAGGCGAGGACTGAAGCTTTCTTT.